Presented here are 32 T cell receptor beta chains from one specimen sequenced in a study of T cells in localized non-small cell lung cancer. The protocol was immunoSEQ multiplex PCR, while the TCRdb copy is restricted to in-frame clones and leaves out a portion. This sample carries around 26,000 clones, approximately 89% of them seen once, and the ten largest clones take 4% to 4.5%. The input for sequencing was peripheral blood, taken before any cancer treatment. These receptors were collected from a female donor over 55 with stage II squamous cell lung carcinoma.

V is TRBV11-2 and J is TRBJ2-5; no reliable D call. Germline V gene data show CDR1 as SGHAT and CDR2 as FQNNGV. CDR3 length: 12 amino acids. V was trimmed by 2 bases and J by 5 bases, leaving 6 bases between them. This chain's CDR3 is CASSLRWETQYF. CDR3 nucleotide sequence: TGTGCCAGCAGCTTAAGGTGGGAGACCCAGTACTTC.

The V call is TRBV4-2, the J call TRBJ1-1, with 7 bases that match TRBD1. J lost 5 bases, V lost 1 base, and 4 bases had no gene match. Germline V lookup: CDR1 LGHNA, CDR2 YNFKEQ. This CDR3 contains 14 residues. CDR3: CASSQAGRGTEAFF. The DNA for the CDR3 is TGTGCCAGCAGCCAAGCCGGCAGGGGGACTGAAGCTTTCTTT.

This clone is a singleton in its sample. V and J are TRBV5-4 and TRBJ1-1; no definite D call. Germline lookup yields CDR1 SGHNT and CDR2 YYREEE (reference sequence). The V gene lost 4 bases and the J gene lost 3 bases, with 13 bases spanning the gap. The CDR3 covers 14 residues. This CDR3 reads CASSPVGEYTEAFF. In DNA, the CDR3 is TGTGCCAGCAGCCCGGTGGGAGAGTACACTGAAGCTTTCTTT.

The V gene is TRBV9, the J gene TRBJ2-6, with unresolved D. The germline V and J ends were trimmed by 2 bases and 3 bases, with 9 bases remaining between them. CDR3 size: 15 residues. Germline assignment: CDR1 SGDLS and CDR2 YYNGEE. CDR3 nucleotide sequence: TGTGCCAGCAGCGTGAGGAACCGTGGGGCCAACGTCCTGACTTTC. Its protein is CASSVRNRGANVLTF.

The rearrangement uses TRBV28 and TRBJ1-2; D possibly corresponds to TRBD1 (6 bases). The CDR3 runs 15 residues. Germline V gives CDR1 MDHEN, CDR2 SYDVKM. The ends were cut back, 8 bases at V and 5 bases at J, with 21 bases in the middle. The CDR3 sequence is CASSIRDTGYYGYTF. DNA for the CDR3: TGTGCCAGCTCCATCCGGGATACAGGGTATTATGGCTACACCTTC.

The chain is built from TRBV5-1 and TRBJ1-2; 7 bases agree with TRBD1. V trimming: 1 base; J trimming: 8 bases; junction bases outside the gene matches: 5. The CDR3 has 13 residues. Germline V CDR1 and CDR2: SGHRS, YFSETQ. The CDR3 sequence is CASSLRQGEGYTF. CDR3 coding DNA: TGCGCCAGCAGCTTGCGTCAGGGGGAAGGCTACACCTTC.

The V call is TRBV7-3, the J call TRBJ2-4; D uncertain. V was cut by 0 bases and J by 13 bases, with 7 bases left in between. The CDR3 has 11 residues. CDR1 and CDR2 from the germline V gene are SGHTA and FQGTGA. The chain's CDR3 is CASSLTFGQYF. The CDR3 bases are TGTGCCAGCAGCTTAACGTTCGGGCAGTACTTC.

The chain combines TRBV25-1 with TRBJ2-5; a weak D match, TRBD2 (5 bases). This CDR3 is built from 13 residues. The germline V and J ends were trimmed by 1 base and 6 bases, with 9 bases remaining between them. Germline V CDR1 and CDR2: MGHDK, SYGVNS. CDR3 loop: CASSEWESKTQYF. The CDR3 region has the DNA TGTGCCAGCAGTGAATGGGAGAGCAAGACCCAGTACTTC.

V usage is TRBV5-1 and J usage is TRBJ1-2; a weak D match, TRBD1 (5 bases). The length of the CDR3 is 14 residues. Trimming left V 4 bases short and J 8 bases short, with 18 bases between. The germline V gene encodes CDR1 SGHRS and CDR2 YFSETQ. This chain's CDR3 is CASSTIPTEGGYTF. CDR3 DNA sequence: TGCGCCAGCAGCACAATCCCCACGGAGGGGGGCTACACCTTC.

The chain links TRBV9 to TRBJ1-5, with unresolved D. This CDR3 is 12 amino acids long. V dropped 0 bases and J dropped 6 bases, with 4 bases sitting between them. Germline CDR1 and CDR2: SGDLS and YYNGEE. The CDR3 DNA sequence: TGTGCCAGCAGCGTAGCTAGTCAGCCCCAGCATTTT. Its protein product is CASSVASQPQHF.

The chain employs TRBV5-4 and TRBJ1-2; D is unclear. CDR1 and CDR2 from the germline V gene are SGHNT and YYREEE (reference sequence). The CDR3 totals 13 residues. V shed 3 bases and J shed 6 bases, with 12 bases lying between them. The CDR3 region has the DNA TGTGCCAGCAGCTCAGGTTTCGTAAATGGCTACACCTTC. Translation: CASSSGFVNGYTF.

This clone was recorded a few times. The gene calls are TRBV5-1 and TRBJ2-2; either TRBD1 or TRBD2 may fit D (5 bases each). This CDR3 has 17 residues. In germline, CDR1 is SGHRS, CDR2 YFSETQ. With 4 bases removed from V and 6 bases from J, the gap between germline ends came to 22 bases. The CDR3 spells CASSHSGGGGRAGELFF. In nucleotides, the CDR3 is TGCGCCAGCAGCCATTCTGGTGGTGGGGGAAGAGCCGGGGAGCTGTTTTTT.

CDR3 DNA: TGTGCCAGCAGCTCCCCTCGGGACAGGGGCTCTGGAAACACCATATATTTT. It specifies CASSSPRDRGSGNTIYF. This rearrangement joins TRBV7-9 to TRBJ1-3, with TRBD1 identical over 10 bases. The CDR3 contains 17 residues. From germline, CDR1 is SEHNR and CDR2 FQNEAQ (reference sequence). With V trimmed by 4 bases and J by 0 bases, 6 bases remained unmatched.

The chain is built from TRBV14 and TRBJ2-1, with D possibly being TRBD2 (6 bases). Germline CDR1 reads SGHDN; CDR2 reads FVKESK. Trimming cost V 1 base and J 6 bases, with 16 bases left between them. The CDR3 length is 16 residues. CDR3 amino acids: CASSQGDFLFSNEQFF. The CDR3 region has the DNA TGTGCCAGCAGCCAAGGGGACTTCCTTTTCTCCAATGAGCAGTTCTTC.

The chain recombines TRBV5-6 with TRBJ1-6; 8 positions agree with TRBD1. CDR1 and CDR2 (germline): SGHDT, YYEEEE. This CDR3 region has 17 residues. The V gene end was trimmed by 3 bases and the J gene end by 0 bases; junction bases not matched to a gene: 5. The DNA for the CDR3 is TGTGCCAGCAGCTGGACAGGGTTAAGCTCCTATAATTCACCCCTCCACTTT. This codes for CASSWTGLSSYNSPLHF.

This rearrangement joins TRBV5-6 to TRBJ1-2; no reliable D call. The CDR3 runs to 14 residues. Germline V gene sequence: CDR1 SGHDT, CDR2 YYEEEE. V was cut by 1 base and J by 2 bases, with 9 bases left in between. The CDR3 spells CASSLRPSNYGYTF. The DNA for the CDR3 is TGTGCCAGCAGCTTGCGGCCCAGCAACTATGGCTACACCTTC.

This clone was detected only once. The chain couples TRBV19 to TRBJ1-1; the match to TRBD1 covers 7 bases. Trimming cost V 7 bases and J 5 bases; bases outside gene matches: 10. Looked up from germline, CDR1 is LNHDA and CDR2 is SQIVND (reference sequence). This CDR3 spans 14 amino acids. The CDR3 reads CASNRQGGMTEAFF. The CDR3 DNA reads TGTGCCAGTAATCGACAGGGAGGAATGACTGAAGCTTTCTTT.

This chain links TRBV5-1 with TRBJ1-2; D may be TRBD1 (5 bases). Trimming stripped 4 bases from V and 5 bases from J, with 12 bases between. Germline loops: CDR1 SGHRS, CDR2 YFSETQ. The CDR3 sequence is 13 residues long. DNA for the CDR3: TGCGCCAGCAGCCTTGAACAGGATTATGGCTACACCTTC. Translating it yields CASSLEQDYGYTF.

The chain recombines TRBV7-2 with TRBJ2-5, with 8 bases aligning to TRBD2. Germline V gene data show CDR1 as SGHTA and CDR2 as FQGNSA. The V and J ends lost 0 bases and 0 bases, in that order; junction bases with no gene match: 6. The CDR3 totals 17 residues. The CDR3: CASSLALGGGYQETQYF. The CDR3 DNA sequence: TGTGCCAGCAGCTTAGCTCTGGGCGGGGGGTACCAAGAGACCCAGTACTTC.

V is TRBV18 and J is TRBJ1-1; weak D call: TRBD1 (6 bases). Germline V gene data show CDR1 as KGHSH and CDR2 as LQKENI. The CDR3 loop spans 15 amino acids. V lost 6 bases and J 0 bases, leaving 14 bases between the germline ends. The CDR3 region has the DNA TGTGCCAGCTCCCACGGGGGGGGCATGAACACTGAAGCTTTCTTT. Protein: CASSHGGGMNTEAFF.

CDR3 sequence: CSVEGPPALKEVETQYF. The CDR3 coding sequence is TGCAGCGTTGAGGGACCCCCGGCCCTGAAAGAGGTAGAGACCCAGTACTTC. The chain is built from TRBV29-1 and TRBJ2-5; D is possibly TRBD1 or TRBD2 (5 bases each). Germline-derived CDR1 and CDR2 are SQVTM and ANQGSEA. The V gene lost 3 bases and the J gene lost 4 bases, with 24 bases spanning the gap. The CDR3 is 17 residues long.

The chain is built from TRBV5-1 and TRBJ2-1; 7 bases map to TRBD1. CDR3 length equals 16 residues. Germline V gene data show CDR1 as SGHRS and CDR2 as YFSETQ. V trimming: 4 bases; J trimming: 5 bases; junction bases outside the gene matches: 12. The CDR3 reads CASSPQPGQKNNEQFF. The CDR3 nucleotides read TGCGCCAGCAGCCCGCAGCCGGGACAGAAAAACAATGAGCAGTTCTTC.

In this sample, this clone turned up once. This chain connects TRBV4-2 to TRBJ2-7; D could derive from TRBD1 or TRBD2 (5 bases each). The V end was cut by 4 bases, the J end by 10 bases, with 17 bases between. Germline V gene lookup returns CDR1 LGHNA and CDR2 YNFKEQ. CDR3 length equals 13 residues. DNA for the CDR3: TGTGCCAGCAGCCGGGGACCCGATGGGGTACAGTACTTC. This translates into CASSRGPDGVQYF.

The gene calls are TRBV30 and TRBJ2-1; TRBD2 aligns across 11 bases. With V trimmed by 5 bases and J by 3 bases, 3 bases remained unmatched. Germline V gene data show CDR1 as GTSNPN and CDR2 as SVGIG (reference sequence). The CDR3 has 14 residues. The CDR3 coding sequence is TGTGCCTGGGCGGGACTAGCGGACTACAATGAGCAGTTCTTC. Protein sequence: CAWAGLADYNEQFF.

This clone was counted a single time. This chain links TRBV5-1 with TRBJ2-1; D gene unclear. There are 16 residues in the CDR3. Germline CDR1 reads SGHRS; CDR2 reads YFSETQ. V shed 0 bases and J shed 1 base, with 11 bases lying between them. The CDR3 DNA follows: TGCGCCAGCAGCTTGGCCGGATCCTTATCCTACAATGAGCAGTTCTTC. Amino acids: CASSLAGSLSYNEQFF.

The J gene is TRBJ1-1, the V gene TRBV9; no clear D. Deletions cut 4 bases from V and 2 bases from J, with 12 bases between. This CDR3 region has 14 residues. Germline V gives CDR1 SGDLS, CDR2 YYNGEE. The CDR3 nucleotides read TGTGCCAGCAGCTCCAGAGGCCGAAACACTGAAGCTTTCTTT. This gives the protein CASSSRGRNTEAFF. The whole variable domain, filled in from reference TRBV9 and TRBJ1-1, reads DSGVTQTPKHLITATGQRVTLRCSPRSGDLSVYWYQQSLDQGLQFLIQYYNGEERAKGNILERFSAQQFPDLHSELNLSSLELGDSALYFCASSSRGRNTEAFFGQGTRLTVV.

The chain combines TRBV21-1 with TRBJ1-5. TRBV21-1 corresponds to a pseudogene. The length of the CDR3 is 13 residues. CDR3 in DNA: TGTGCCAGCAGGAGAGCTAGCAATCAGCCCCAGCATTTT. Its translation is CASRRASNQPQHF.

V and J are TRBV2 and TRBJ1-1; a possible D gene is TRBD1 (5 bases). CDR3 size: 14 residues. The ends were cut back, 7 bases at V and 7 bases at J, with 19 bases in the middle. Germline assignment: CDR1 SNHLY and CDR2 FYNNEI. In nucleotides, the CDR3 is TGTGCCAGCACCCGACAGACACCCAGCTTTGAAGCTTTCTTT. Residues: CASTRQTPSFEAFF.

The chain combines TRBV6-1 with TRBJ1-1; D is undetermined. Germline V gives CDR1 MNHNS, CDR2 SASEGT. Trimming removed 5 bases from V and 0 bases from J, with 10 bases in between. The CDR3 length is 14 residues. In nucleotides, the CDR3 is TGTGCCAGCAGTTTAGGGATTATGAACACTGAAGCTTTCTTT. Residues: CASSLGIMNTEAFF.

This clone was seen once. Sequence at one end of the junction differs from germline and may be a read error. This rearrangement joins TRBV11-3 to TRBJ2-1; D possibly uses TRBD1 or TRBD2 (5 bases each). CDR1 and CDR2 (germline): SGHNT, YENEEA. The CDR3 covers 12 residues. Here the CDR3 DNA reads TGTGCCAGCAGCCTAGAGGGGAATGAGCAGTTCTTC. It encodes CASSLEGNEQFF.

The rearrangement uses TRBV14 and TRBJ1-6; D is unclear. Germline loops: CDR1 SGHDN, CDR2 FVKESK. The CDR3 has 13 amino acids. The V and J ends lost 4 bases and 8 bases respectively, with 9 bases between them. The CDR3, as DNA: TGTGCCAGCAGCCGCGACACTTATTCACCCCTCCACTTT. Its protein is CASSRDTYSPLHF.

The gene calls are TRBV7-6 and TRBJ2-1; no reliable D call. V shed 1 base and J shed 4 bases, with 17 bases lying between them. This CDR3 contains 17 residues. Germline lookup yields CDR1 SGHVS and CDR2 FNYEAQ. CDR3 in DNA: TGTGCCAGCAGCTTAGTATGGCGGAGCGACGAGTACAATGAGCAGTTCTTC. Residues: CASSLVWRSDEYNEQFF.